Shown below are 26 T cell receptor beta chains from a single sample sequenced in a study of T cell repertoires in cytomegalovirus infection. TCRdb re-called the reads through MiXCR, storing one row per CDR3 protein. The sample holds a few hundred thousand distinct CDR3 sequences, roughly 20% seen once. The sequenced material came from PBMCs. Source of these receptors: a human donor in good health (CMV status not recorded). Some clones in this sample may be carry-over from other donors' samples.

This clonotype was detected only a few times. The chain couples TRBV6-2 or TRBV6-3 to TRBJ2-2, with a weak D call TRBD2 (5 bases). V dropped 5 bases and J dropped 5 bases, with 9 bases sitting between them. This CDR3 contains 13 residues. In germline, CDR1 is MNHEY, CDR2 SVGEGT. In nucleotides, the CDR3 is TGTGCCAGCAGTCGGGGTTATACCGGGGAGCTGTTTTTT. Residues: CASSRGYTGELFF.

The chain couples TRBV6-2 or TRBV6-3 to TRBJ1-6; no definite D call. The V end lost 6 bases, the J end lost 5 bases, and 11 bases lay between the germline ends. This CDR3 comprises 14 residues. Germline V gene sequence: CDR1 MNHEY, CDR2 SVGEGT. In nucleotides, the CDR3 is TGTGCCAGCAGCCGACCGGCAGATAATTCACCCCTCCACTTT. This gives the protein CASSRPADNSPLHF.

This clonotype was seen repeatedly, ten times or more. This chain's CDR3 is CASTLGGPWDTDTQYF. CDR3 sequence (DNA): TGTGCCAGCACCCTAGGGGGCCCCTGGGACACAGATACGCAGTATTTT. V and J are TRBV7-2 and TRBJ2-3, with 7 nucleotides matching TRBD1. Germline CDR1 reads SGHTA; CDR2 reads FQGNSA. The J segment lost 2 bases and the V segment lost 7 bases, leaving 12 bases of the junction unmatched. The CDR3 has 16 amino acids. The full variable domain, its missing parts supplied by reference TRBV7-2 and TRBJ2-3, is GAGVSQSPSNKVTEKGKDVELRCDPISGHTALYWYRQSLGQGLEFLIYFQGNSAPDKSGLPSDRFSAERTGGSVSTLTIQRTQQEDSAVYLCASTLGGPWDTDTQYFGPGTRLTVL.

This clonotype was counted only a few times. This rearrangement joins TRBV18 to TRBJ2-1; D gene uncertain. The CDR3 is made up of 15 amino acids. Germline assignment: CDR1 KGHSH and CDR2 LQKENI. V shed 2 bases and J shed 0 bases, with 8 bases lying between them. The chain's CDR3 is CASSPRRSSYNEQFF. Written as DNA, the CDR3 is TGTGCCAGCTCACCAAGGCGGAGCTCCTACAATGAGCAGTTCTTC. The variable domain in full, completed from reference TRBV18 and TRBJ2-1, reads NAGVMQNPRHLVRRRGQEARLRCSPMKGHSHVYWYRQLPEEGLKFMVYLQKENIIDESGMPKERFSAEFPKEGPSILRIQQVVRGDSAAYFCASSPRRSSYNEQFFGPGTRLTVL.

This clonotype was counted only a few times. The V call is TRBV12-3 or TRBV12-4, the J call TRBJ1-5; D uncertain. The ends were cut back, 7 bases at V and 5 bases at J, with 9 bases in the middle. The CDR3 runs 12 residues. DNA of the CDR3: TGTGCCAGCACCCTTTGGGATCAGCCCCAGCATTTT. This encodes CASTLWDQPQHF.

In DNA, the CDR3 is TGTGCCAGCAGCCGGGACGAGGGGGGCCTAACCGGGGAGCTGTTTTTT. Translated, it gives CASSRDEGGLTGELFF. The chain has TRBV28 and TRBJ2-2; possibly TRBD1 or TRBD2 for D (6 bases each). The V and J ends lost 6 bases and 5 bases respectively, with 19 bases between them. The CDR3 runs to 16 residues. CDR1 and CDR2 from the germline V gene are MDHEN and SYDVKM.

This clonotype was counted many times. The V and J genes are TRBV20-1 and TRBJ2-3; 8 positions match TRBD2. Unmatched junction bases numbered 4, after V lost 4 bases and J lost 1 base. Germline V gene lookup returns CDR1 DFQATT and CDR2 SNEGSKA (reference sequence). This CDR3 is 14 amino acids long. The chain's CDR3 is CSAKTGGGTDTQYF. The CDR3 DNA reads as TGCAGTGCTAAGACGGGGGGGGGCACAGATACGCAGTATTTT.

The chain links TRBV7-2 to TRBJ1-1, with TRBD1 identical over 7 bases. The V and J ends lost 5 bases and 5 bases, in that order; junction bases with no gene match: 8. The germline gives CDR1 SGHTA, CDR2 FQGNSA. The CDR3 contains 14 residues. CDR3 in DNA: TGTGCCAGCAGCCCCCAGACAGGGTTGACTGAAGCTTTCTTT. Translated, it gives CASSPQTGLTEAFF.

This clonotype was detected a few times. The gene calls are TRBV11-2 and TRBJ2-1, with D possibly being TRBD2 (6 bases). In germline, CDR1 is SGHAT, CDR2 FQNNGV. The CDR3 is made up of 14 amino acids. This CDR3 is CASRTAGSLNEQFF. DNA for the CDR3: TGTGCGAGCCGAACGGCGGGATCCCTCAATGAGCAGTTCTTC.

The chain has TRBV6-2 or TRBV6-3 and TRBJ2-1, with TRBD2 matching 8 bases. This CDR3 has 16 residues. Per germline, CDR1 MNHEY and CDR2 SVGEGT. V trimming: 8 bases; J trimming: 3 bases; junction bases outside the gene matches: 12. Here the CDR3 reads CASRDLAGPGYNEQFF. CDR3 DNA sequence: TGTGCCAGCCGGGATCTAGCGGGCCCAGGCTACAATGAGCAGTTCTTC.

This clonotype was picked up many times. J is TRBJ2-2 and V is TRBV7-9; D is unclear. Germline V gives CDR1 SEHNR, CDR2 FQNEAQ (reference sequence). Trimming left V 8 bases short and J 6 bases short, with 10 bases between. The CDR3 consists of 12 residues. The CDR3 reads CASRWGSGELFF. DNA of the CDR3: TGTGCCAGCCGGTGGGGATCCGGGGAGCTGTTTTTT.

This clonotype was seen ten or more times. V is TRBV12-3 or TRBV12-4 and J is TRBJ2-7, with D hard to call. This CDR3 comprises 15 residues. The V end lost 0 bases, the J end lost 2 bases, and 11 bases lay between the germline ends. The CDR3 DNA reads TGTGCCAGCAGTTTAGCGGAACGGGCAACCTACGAGCAGTACTTC. Amino acids: CASSLAERATYEQYF.

The J gene is TRBJ1-5, the V gene TRBV7-2; perhaps TRBD1 as D (5 bases). Germline V gene lookup returns CDR1 SGHTA and CDR2 FQGNSA. V dropped 2 bases and J dropped 4 bases, with 15 bases sitting between them. CDR3 length equals 16 residues. CDR3 bases: TGTGCCAGCAGCTTACATGGGGCTGTAAATAATCAGCCCCAGCATTTT. It is translated as CASSLHGAVNNQPQHF. The entire variable domain, with the rest obtained from reference TRBV7-2 and TRBJ1-5, is as follows: GAGVSQSPSNKVTEKGKDVELRCDPISGHTALYWYRQSLGQGLEFLIYFQGNSAPDKSGLPSDRFSAERTGGSVSTLTIQRTQQEDSAVYLCASSLHGAVNNQPQHFGDGTRLSIL.

This clonotype was detected only a few times. The rearrangement links TRBV2 to TRBJ1-1, with a weak D call TRBD1 (5 bases). Germline V gene sequence: CDR1 SNHLY, CDR2 FYNNEI. This CDR3 region has 13 residues. V was pared by 5 bases and J by 5 bases, with 12 bases between. The CDR3 protein is CASSPREGTEAFF. The CDR3 DNA is TGTGCCAGCAGTCCAAGGGAGGGGACTGAAGCTTTCTTT.

This clonotype turned up a few times. The chain links TRBV5-4 to TRBJ2-3; 7 bases are shared with TRBD2. V gave up 2 bases and J gave up 2 bases; unmatched junction bases: 5. CDR1 and CDR2 (germline): SGHNT, YYREEE (reference sequence). This CDR3 is 15 amino acids long. DNA for the CDR3: TGTGCCAGCAGCTTAATTACTAGCGCCACAGATACGCAGTATTTT. The encoded protein is CASSLITSATDTQYF.

This clonotype was detected many times. The chain combines TRBV7-2 with TRBJ2-1, with D unresolved. V gave up 2 bases and J gave up 9 bases, with 5 bases separating them. The CDR3 runs 11 residues. Germline V gene lookup returns CDR1 SGHTA and CDR2 FQGNSA. The CDR3 nucleotides read TGTGCCAGCAGCTTAATAGGTGAGCAGTTCTTC. This sequence encodes CASSLIGEQFF.

The V gene is TRBV10-3, the J gene TRBJ2-7; D uncertain. CDR1 is ENHRY, CDR2 SYGVKD, per germline. This CDR3 is built from 13 residues. Trimming took 8 bases from V and 0 from J, leaving 11 bases between them. For the CDR3, the DNA is TGTGCCATCGGGCAGCCTAGCTCCTACGAGCAGTACTTC. This codes for CAIGQPSSYEQYF.

This clonotype was seen only a few times. The chain joins TRBV2 to TRBJ1-5, with 7 positions matching TRBD1. V was pared by 3 bases and J by 2 bases, with 4 bases of the junction left unmatched. The CDR3 sequence is 15 residues long. The germline V gene has CDR1 SNHLY and CDR2 FYNNEI. For the CDR3, the DNA is TGTGCCAGCAGTGATTCTGGGACAGGCAATCAGCCCCAGCATTTT. This encodes CASSDSGTGNQPQHF.

This clonotype appeared many times. The rearrangement links TRBV7-2 to TRBJ1-5; 10 positions match TRBD1. CDR3 length: 16 residues. Germline V gene data show CDR1 as SGHTA and CDR2 as FQGNSA. The J segment lost 5 bases and the V segment lost 8 bases, leaving 12 bases of the junction unmatched. The CDR3 DNA reads as TGTGCCAGCTCTTATGTCGGGACAGGGGAAGATCAGCCCCAGCATTTT. It encodes CASSYVGTGEDQPQHF.

The chain recombines TRBV10-3 with TRBJ2-2; perhaps TRBD2 as D (5 bases). The CDR3 is 11 residues long. Trimming took 9 bases from V and 7 from J, leaving 9 bases between them. Per germline, CDR1 ENHRY and CDR2 SYGVKD. CDR3 nucleotide sequence: TGTGCCATAGGGCGGGTCGGGGAGCTGTTTTTT. Translating gives CAIGRVGELFF.

The chain is built from TRBV20-1 and TRBJ2-1; perhaps TRBD2 as D (6 bases). The CDR3 is made up of 13 amino acids. The V end was cut by 5 bases, the J end by 6 bases, with 14 bases between. From germline, CDR1 is DFQATT and CDR2 SNEGSKA (reference sequence). The CDR3 sequence: CSAGLAIFNEQFF. Here the CDR3 DNA reads TGCAGTGCTGGTCTAGCGATCTTCAATGAGCAGTTCTTC.

Only a few counts were recorded for this clonotype. V and J are TRBV6-6 and TRBJ2-4; D is perhaps TRBD2 (5 bases). The V and J ends lost 0 bases and 8 bases respectively, with 8 bases between them. The CDR3 length is 13 residues. Per the germline V gene, CDR1 is MNHNY and CDR2 is SVGAGI (reference sequence). CDR3 protein: CASSYSPGDIQYF. In DNA, the CDR3 is TGTGCCAGCAGTTACTCGCCCGGGGACATTCAGTACTTC.

A few counts support this clonotype. This chain joins TRBV6-2 or TRBV6-3 and TRBJ2-1; D remains ambiguous. Trimming removed 2 bases at V and 4 bases at J, with 3 bases between. The CDR3 runs 12 residues. From germline, CDR1 is MNHEY and CDR2 SVGEGT. The CDR3 region has the DNA TGTGCCAGCAGTTACGGGTACAATGAGCAGTTCTTC. This codes for CASSYGYNEQFF.

This clonotype was found a few times. The CDR3 here is CSARLAGGPNTGELFF. CDR3 coding DNA: TGCAGTGCTAGACTAGCGGGAGGTCCGAACACCGGGGAGCTGTTTTTT. This sequence joins TRBV20-1 and TRBJ2-2; 11 positions match TRBD2. CDR3 length: 16 residues. The trim removed 2 bases at V and 0 bases at J, leaving 2 bases unmatched. CDR1 is DFQATT and CDR2 is SNEGSKA in the germline V gene (reference sequence).

This clonotype was counted ten times or more. The chain links TRBV12-3 or TRBV12-4 to TRBJ1-5; D call uncertain. The CDR3 has 14 amino acids. V was pared by 2 bases and J by 2 bases, with 7 bases between. The CDR3 DNA reads TGTGCCAGCAGTTTACGGACTGGCAATCAGCCCCAGCATTTT. Its translation is CASSLRTGNQPQHF.

The chain employs TRBV28 and TRBJ1-2, with TRBD1 matching 7 bases. The CDR3 is 12 amino acids. The V and J ends lost 4 bases and 8 bases, in that order; junction bases with no gene match: 4. The germline V gene encodes CDR1 MDHEN and CDR2 SYDVKM. CDR3 sequence: CASSSGQEGYTF. The CDR3 region has the DNA TGTGCCAGCAGTTCCGGACAGGAAGGCTACACCTTC.